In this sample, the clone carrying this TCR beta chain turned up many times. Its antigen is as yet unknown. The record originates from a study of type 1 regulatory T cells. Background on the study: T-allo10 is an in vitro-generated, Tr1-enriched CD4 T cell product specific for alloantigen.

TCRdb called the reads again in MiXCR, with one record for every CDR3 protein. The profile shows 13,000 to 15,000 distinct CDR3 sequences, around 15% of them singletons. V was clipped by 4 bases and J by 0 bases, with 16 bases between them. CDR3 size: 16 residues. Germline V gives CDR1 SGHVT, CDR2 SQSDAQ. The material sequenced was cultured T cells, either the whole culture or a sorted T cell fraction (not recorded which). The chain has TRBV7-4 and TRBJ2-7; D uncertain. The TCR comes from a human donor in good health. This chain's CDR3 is CASSSRLGSLSYEQYF. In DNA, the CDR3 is TGTGCCAGCAGCTCCCGGCTTGGCAGCCTCTCCTACGAGCAGTACTTC.